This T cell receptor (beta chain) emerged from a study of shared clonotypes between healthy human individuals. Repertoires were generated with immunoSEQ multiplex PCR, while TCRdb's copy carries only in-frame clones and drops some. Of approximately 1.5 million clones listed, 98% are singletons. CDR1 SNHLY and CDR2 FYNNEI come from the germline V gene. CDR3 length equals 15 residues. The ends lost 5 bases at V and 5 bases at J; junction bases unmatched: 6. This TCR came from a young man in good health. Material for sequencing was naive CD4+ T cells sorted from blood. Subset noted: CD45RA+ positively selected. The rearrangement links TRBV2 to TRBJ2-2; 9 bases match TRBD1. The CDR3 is CASSQQGAGTGELFF. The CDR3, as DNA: TGTGCCAGCAGTCAACAGGGGGCTGGGACCGGGGAGCTGTTTTTT.